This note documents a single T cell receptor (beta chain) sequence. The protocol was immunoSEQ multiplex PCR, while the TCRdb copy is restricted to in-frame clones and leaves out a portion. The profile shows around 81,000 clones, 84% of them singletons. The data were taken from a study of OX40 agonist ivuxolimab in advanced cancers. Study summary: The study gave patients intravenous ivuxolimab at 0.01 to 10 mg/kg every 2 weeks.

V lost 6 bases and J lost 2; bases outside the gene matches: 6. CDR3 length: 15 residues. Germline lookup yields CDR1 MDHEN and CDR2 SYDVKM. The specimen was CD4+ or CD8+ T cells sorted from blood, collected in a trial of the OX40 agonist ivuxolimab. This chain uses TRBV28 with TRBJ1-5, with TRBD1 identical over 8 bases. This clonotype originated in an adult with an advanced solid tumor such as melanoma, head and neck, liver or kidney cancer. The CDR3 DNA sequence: TGTGCCAGCAGCCTGACAGGGGCGCGCAATCAGCCCCAGCATTTT. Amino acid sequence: CASSLTGARNQPQHF.